A single sample is the source of the 30 T cell receptor beta chains below, sequenced in a study of PD-1 blockade in classical Hodgkin lymphoma. Every patient was affected by relapse after autologous stem cell transplantation, while exposure to brentuximab vedotin was not uniform. Libraries were prepared by immunoSEQ multiplex PCR; TCRdb keeps only in-frame clonotypes and omits some of them. The sample holds 25,000 to 35,000 clones, 55% to 75% seen once. The sequences come from peripheral blood mononuclear cells (PBMCs), collected before the second cycle of nivolumab. Receptor source: a human donor with classical Hodgkin lymphoma.

The chain has TRBV7-8 and TRBJ2-1; 11 nucleotides line up with TRBD2. CDR1 and CDR2 from the germline V gene are SGHVS and FQNEAQ. With V trimmed by 7 bases and J by 11 bases, 10 bases remained unmatched. The CDR3 spans 14 residues. CDR3 in amino acids: CASIAGGLLLKQFF. The CDR3 DNA is TGTGCCAGCATAGCGGGGGGGCTTCTTCTCAAGCAGTTCTTC.

This sequence joins TRBV5-4 and TRBJ2-6; no clear D. CDR1 and CDR2 (germline): SGHNT, YYREEE (reference sequence). CDR3 size: 15 residues. The V and J ends lost 0 bases and 0 bases respectively, with 4 bases between them. The CDR3 nucleotides are TGTGCCAGCAGCTTGGTCGGCTCTGGGGCCAACGTCCTGACTTTC. Translating it yields CASSLVGSGANVLTF.

This chain links TRBV6-5 with TRBJ2-1, with D possibly matching TRBD2 (5 bases). With 7 bases removed from V and 6 bases from J, the gap between germline ends came to 19 bases. The CDR3 spans 15 residues. CDR1 and CDR2 (germline): MNHEY, SVGAGI. Here the CDR3 DNA reads TGTGCCAGCAAAAGACTGAGGGAAAGAACCAATGAGCAGTTCTTC. Its protein is CASKRLRERTNEQFF.

The V and J genes are TRBV2 and TRBJ2-1; no clear D gene. V lost 8 bases, J lost 4 bases, and 12 bases lay in between. The CDR3 is 13 residues long. Germline lookup yields CDR1 SNHLY and CDR2 FYNNEI. The CDR3: CASYLGSYNEQFF. Here the CDR3 DNA reads TGTGCCAGCTACCTGGGTTCTTACAATGAGCAGTTCTTC. The full variable domain, completed using reference TRBV2 and TRBJ2-1, is EPEVTQTPSHQVTQMGQEVILRCVPISNHLYFYWYRQILGQKVEFLVSFYNNEISEKSEIFDDQFSVERPDGSNFTLKIRSTKLEDSAMYFCASYLGSYNEQFFGPGTRLTVL.

The chain links TRBV19 to TRBJ2-7; TRBD1 matches at 7 bases. V trimming: 5 bases; J trimming: 3 bases; junction bases outside the gene matches: 4. Germline lookup yields CDR1 LNHDA and CDR2 SQIVND (reference sequence). This CDR3 is 13 amino acids long. CDR3 nucleotides: TGTGCCAGTAGTCCTAGGGACAGCTACGAGCAGTACTTC. Translated: CASSPRDSYEQYF.

The genes are TRBV10-1 and TRBJ1-2, with D uncertain. Germline V gives CDR1 WNHNN, CDR2 SYGVQD (reference sequence). V was clipped by 0 bases and J by 8 bases, with 13 bases between them. This CDR3 has 14 amino acids. The CDR3 loop reads CASSESDGSTGYTF. CDR3 DNA: TGCGCCAGCAGTGAGTCTGATGGGTCGACGGGCTACACCTTC.

The V gene is TRBV6-5, the J gene TRBJ1-5, with D maybe TRBD1 (6 bases). The CDR3 is 12 amino acids. V was cut by 5 bases and J by 6 bases, with 8 bases left in between. Germline loops: CDR1 MNHEY, CDR2 SVGAGI. The chain's CDR3 is CASSTGSQPQHF. The CDR3 DNA reads TGTGCCAGCAGTACAGGGAGTCAGCCCCAGCATTTT.

This chain uses TRBV11-2 with TRBJ1-2; TRBD1 might be the D (6 bases). This CDR3 comprises 16 residues. The germline V and J ends were trimmed by 4 bases and 2 bases, with 17 bases remaining between them. The germline gives CDR1 SGHAT, CDR2 FQNNGV. The CDR3 DNA reads TGTGCCAGCAGCTCAATTGGGACAACAGAGAACTATGGCTACACCTTC. It specifies CASSSIGTTENYGYTF.

The V and J genes are TRBV7-9 and TRBJ2-3, with D tentatively TRBD1 (6 bases). The CDR3 extends over 13 amino acids. Germline V gene lookup returns CDR1 SEHNR and CDR2 FQNEAQ (reference sequence). Trimming pared 11 bases from V and 6 bases from J, leaving 18 bases between. The CDR3 DNA reads as TGTGCCGTCTACAGAGGGGGTCACGATACGCAGTATTTT. This gives the protein CAVYRGGHDTQYF.

The gene calls are TRBV7-2 and TRBJ2-3, with 14 bases lining up with TRBD2. The CDR3 loop spans 17 amino acids. The V and J ends lost 5 bases and 4 bases, in that order; junction bases with no gene match: 8. Germline V lookup: CDR1 SGHTA, CDR2 FQGNSA. CDR3 residues: CASSQRTSGGRADTQYF. CDR3 DNA sequence: TGTGCCAGCAGCCAAAGGACTAGCGGGGGGAGGGCAGATACGCAGTATTTT.

The rearrangement links TRBV5-1 to TRBJ1-5; D remains ambiguous. The CDR3 sequence is 14 residues long. Germline loops: CDR1 SGHRS, CDR2 YFSETQ. Trimming left V 2 bases short and J 3 bases short, with 9 bases between. CDR3 nucleotides: TGCGCCAGCAGCTTCGGCGGAGACAATCAGCCCCAGCATTTT. Amino acids: CASSFGGDNQPQHF.

The chain uses TRBV27 and TRBJ2-5; 10 positions match TRBD2. The CDR3 has 14 residues. Trimming removed 6 bases from V and 3 bases from J; junction bases left unmatched: 4. CDR1 MNHEY and CDR2 SMNVEV come from the germline V gene (reference sequence). CDR3 protein: CASSQAGGKETQYF. In DNA, the CDR3 is TGTGCCAGCAGCCAAGCGGGGGGGAAAGAGACCCAGTACTTC.

This chain links TRBV6-1 with TRBJ1-1, with D possibly matching TRBD1 (5 bases). The ends were cut back, 2 bases at V and 8 bases at J, with 12 bases in the middle. The length of the CDR3 is 13 residues. CDR1 is MNHNS and CDR2 is SASEGT in the germline V gene. CDR3 sequence: CASSELTGGEAFF. In DNA form, the CDR3 reads TGTGCCAGCAGTGAATTAACCGGGGGGGAAGCTTTCTTT.

The genes are TRBV27 and TRBJ2-3; the D gene is possibly TRBD2 (6 bases). Germline V lookup: CDR1 MNHEY, CDR2 SMNVEV (reference sequence). The CDR3 contains 16 residues. V was shortened by 2 bases and J by 1 base, with 13 bases between the two germline ends. This CDR3 is CASSLIRGEGTDTQYF. DNA of the CDR3: TGTGCCAGCAGTTTAATTCGTGGGGAGGGCACAGATACGCAGTATTTT.

The rearrangement joins TRBV2 to TRBJ2-1; D not resolved. Looked up from germline, CDR1 is SNHLY and CDR2 is FYNNEI. V was shortened by 6 bases and J by 0 bases, with 12 bases between the two germline ends. This CDR3 spans 15 amino acids. In DNA, the CDR3 is TGTGCCAGCAGGATGGGCGAGAGCTCCTACAATGAGCAGTTCTTC. As protein: CASRMGESSYNEQFF. Combining the CDR3 with reference TRBV2 and TRBJ2-1 gives the whole variable domain EPEVTQTPSHQVTQMGQEVILRCVPISNHLYFYWYRQILGQKVEFLVSFYNNEISEKSEIFDDQFSVERPDGSNFTLKIRSTKLEDSAMYFCASRMGESSYNEQFFGPGTRLTVL.

A few counts support this clone. The genes are TRBV7-2 and TRBJ2-3; D is unclear. Looked up from germline, CDR1 is SGHTA and CDR2 is FQGNSA. The V end was cut by 5 bases, the J end by 0 bases, with 9 bases between. The CDR3 spans 14 residues. Here the CDR3 reads CASSVTTSTDTQYF. CDR3 sequence (DNA): TGTGCCAGCAGCGTAACCACTAGCACAGATACGCAGTATTTT.

This chain links TRBV7-2 with TRBJ2-3, with D tentatively TRBD1 (6 bases). Looked up from germline, CDR1 is SGHTA and CDR2 is FQGNSA. The CDR3 is 13 amino acids. Between the trimmed V and J ends, which lost 5 bases and 6 bases, there was a span of 12 bases. CDR3 nucleotides: TGTACCAGCAGCGCACGTGACAGGGATACGCAGTATTTT. Its translation is CTSSARDRDTQYF.

This clone was seen only once. V and J are TRBV4-1 and TRBJ1-2; perhaps TRBD1 as D (6 bases). The CDR3 consists of 13 residues. V was cut by 4 bases and J by 4 bases, with 10 bases left in between. Germline values: CDR1 MGHRA, CDR2 YSYEKL. CDR3 protein: CASSLRDTYGYTF. The CDR3 region has the DNA TGCGCCAGCAGCCTCCGGGACACCTATGGCTACACCTTC.

V gene TRBV10-2 combines with J gene TRBJ2-3; 7 bases agree with TRBD1. Germline values: CDR1 WSHSY, CDR2 SAAADI. This CDR3 is 16 amino acids long. The V segment lost 6 bases and the J segment 5 bases; nucleotides outside the gene matches: 14. The CDR3 region has the DNA TGCGCCAGCAGCGACCCCCGGGACAGAAGAATAGATACGCAGTATTTT. Its translation is CASSDPRDRRIDTQYF.

This clone has just one count. The chain recombines TRBV15 with TRBJ1-1; D gene unclear. Germline values: CDR1 LNHNV, CDR2 YYDKDF (reference sequence). This CDR3 is built from 13 residues. Deletions cut 0 bases from V and 7 bases from J, with 9 bases between. The chain's CDR3 is CATSRDGEIEAFF. The CDR3 region has the DNA TGTGCCACCAGCAGAGATGGCGAAATTGAAGCTTTCTTT.

This chain uses TRBV11-2 with TRBJ2-4; either TRBD1 or TRBD2 may supply D (5 bases each). The ends were cut back, 6 bases at V and 9 bases at J, with 18 bases in the middle. The length of the CDR3 is 14 residues. From germline, CDR1 is SGHAT and CDR2 FQNNGV. CDR3: CASSPGGSLSIQYF. CDR3 in DNA: TGTGCCAGCAGTCCTGGGGGTAGTCTTTCCATTCAGTACTTC.

The chain employs TRBV27 and TRBJ2-3; no firm D call. V lost 4 bases to trimming and J lost 0 bases, with 8 bases between them. Per the germline V gene, CDR1 is MNHEY and CDR2 is SMNVEV (reference sequence). The CDR3 length is 14 residues. The chain's CDR3 is CASSSWSSTDTQYF. Here the CDR3 DNA reads TGTGCCAGCAGTTCCTGGTCTAGCACAGATACGCAGTATTTT.

The V and J genes are TRBV28 and TRBJ2-7, with D possibly matching TRBD1 (6 bases). Germline V lookup: CDR1 MDHEN, CDR2 SYDVKM. Trimming pared 11 bases from V and 1 base from J, leaving 12 bases between. CDR3 length: 12 residues. The CDR3 protein is CASEDRSYEQYF. DNA for the CDR3: TGTGCCTCCGAGGACAGATCCTACGAGCAGTACTTC.

This chain links TRBV18 with TRBJ2-1; a weak D match, TRBD1 (6 bases). This CDR3 has 18 residues. V was pared by 5 bases and J by 5 bases, with 25 bases between. Germline V gene sequence: CDR1 KGHSH, CDR2 LQKENI. In nucleotides, the CDR3 is TGTGCCAGCTCATCCGTTCGACAGGTCTCTGGAGCCAACAATGAGCAGTTCTTC. Translation gives CASSSVRQVSGANNEQFF.

The chain joins TRBV7-9 to TRBJ1-4, with 7 bases identical to TRBD1. CDR3 length equals 15 residues. Trimming cost V 3 bases and J 4 bases; bases outside gene matches: 5. Germline lookup yields CDR1 SEHNR and CDR2 FQNEAQ (reference sequence). DNA of the CDR3: TGTGCCAGCAGCTTGGAGGGACAGATTAATGAAAAACTGTTTTTT. This translates into CASSLEGQINEKLFF.

This clone is medium-sized (0.01 to 0.1%). This sequence joins TRBV29-1 and TRBJ1-1, with D possibly TRBD1 on 6 matching bases. Deletions cut 6 bases from V and 4 bases from J, with 15 bases between. Germline CDR1 is SQVTM and CDR2 is ANQGSEA. This CDR3 spans 13 amino acids. CDR3 DNA: TGCAGCGTGGGCCGGACAGAAGGCACTGAAGCTTTCTTT. Translation gives CSVGRTEGTEAFF.

V is TRBV28 and J is TRBJ2-7; possible D gene TRBD1, 6 bases. The length of the CDR3 is 14 residues. V lost 2 bases and J 0 bases, leaving 8 bases between the germline ends. The germline V gene encodes CDR1 MDHEN and CDR2 SYDVKM. The CDR3 coding sequence is TGTGCCAGCAGTTTAGCAGGGGTCTCCTACGAGCAGTACGTC. Protein: CASSLAGVSYEQYV.

The chain is built from TRBV29-1 and TRBJ1-1, with unresolved D. The V gene's germline CDR1 is SQVTM and CDR2 ANQGSEA. V was cut by 4 bases and J by 0 bases, with 15 bases left in between. The CDR3 has 15 amino acids. CDR3: CSVGHTDGLNTEAFF. For the CDR3, the DNA is TGCAGCGTTGGCCACACGGACGGGTTGAACACTGAAGCTTTCTTT.

This chain links TRBV2 with TRBJ1-4, with D unclear. Germline CDR1 is SNHLY and CDR2 is FYNNEI. Trimming left V 7 bases short and J 5 bases short, with 14 bases between. The CDR3 is 14 amino acids. CDR3 protein: CASTLTSVNEKLFF. The CDR3 nucleotides read TGTGCCAGCACTCTTACTAGTGTGAATGAAAAACTGTTTTTT.

This clone is deemed medium-sized (0.01 to 0.1%). J is TRBJ2-7 and V is TRBV7-2; no reliable D call. Germline CDR1 and CDR2: SGHTA and FQGNSA. This CDR3 has 13 residues. V was clipped by 1 base and J by 0 bases, with 4 bases between them. CDR3 sequence (DNA): TGTGCCAGCAGCTTAGGACTCTCCTACGAGCAGTACTTC. This sequence encodes CASSLGLSYEQYF.